Listed here are 12 T cell receptor beta chains from one sample, sequenced in a study of CD8+ T cells in alopecia areata. cDNA reverse transcribed from extracted RNA served as the sequencing template. Generated by immunoSEQ multiplex PCR, the TCRdb table keeps only in-frame clones and is missing some. The sample lists about 150,000 clones; around half were seen once. Sequencing was performed on CD8+ T cells sorted from blood, taken at week 0. All receptors come from a human donor with alopecia areata.

This rearrangement joins TRBV7-9 to TRBJ1-1, with TRBD1 as a possible D gene (5 bases). Per the germline V gene, CDR1 is SEHNR and CDR2 is FQNEAQ (reference sequence). This CDR3 has 11 residues. V shed 6 bases and J shed 6 bases, with 8 bases lying between them. The CDR3 region has the DNA TGTGCCAGCAGTCAGGGCGCTGAAGCTTTCTTT. It translates to CASSQGAEAFF.

V and J are TRBV20-1 and TRBJ2-7; D is possibly TRBD1 (5 bases). With 6 bases removed from V and 3 bases from J, the gap between germline ends came to 9 bases. Looked up from germline, CDR1 is DFQATT and CDR2 is SNEGSKA (reference sequence). This CDR3 region has 11 residues. The CDR3 bases are TGCAGTGCAGATACAGGCTACGAGCAGTACTTC. Amino acid sequence: CSADTGYEQYF.

V is TRBV25-1 and J is TRBJ2-1; no firm D call. The CDR3 is 11 residues long. Per the germline V gene, CDR1 is MGHDK and CDR2 is SYGVNS. The V gene lost 4 bases and the J gene lost 4 bases, with 2 bases spanning the gap. CDR3 amino acids: CASSAYNEQFF. Written as DNA, the CDR3 is TGTGCCAGCAGTGCTTACAATGAGCAGTTCTTC.

This clone showed up just a few times. V gene TRBV29-1 combines with J gene TRBJ2-7, with 7 bases aligning to TRBD1. CDR1 is SQVTM and CDR2 is ANQGSEA in the germline V gene. Trimming removed 4 bases from V and 3 bases from J; junction bases left unmatched: 3. The CDR3 sequence is 12 residues long. For the CDR3, the DNA is TGCAGCGTTGGGCAGGGGGACTACGAGCAGTACTTC. As protein: CSVGQGDYEQYF.

The rearrangement joins TRBV4-3 to TRBJ2-7; the match to TRBD1 covers 8 bases. V was pared by 0 bases and J by 0 bases, with 1 base of the junction left unmatched. The CDR3 is 15 residues long. Germline lookup yields CDR1 LGHNA and CDR2 YSLEER. The CDR3 protein is CASSQDRGPSYEQYF. The CDR3 coding sequence is TGCGCCAGCAGCCAAGACAGGGGGCCCTCCTACGAGCAGTACTTC.

In its sample, this clone was seen once. It is likely a read error, because the conserved phenylalanine at the end of the CDR3 is missing. V usage is TRBV27 and J usage is TRBJ1-6; D remains ambiguous. V was trimmed by 0 bases and J by 9 bases, leaving 6 bases between them. Germline CDR1 MNHEY, CDR2 SMNVEV (reference sequence). CDR3 length: 13 residues. The CDR3 nucleotides read TGTGCCAGCAGTTTATCTCTGTCTTCACCCCTCCACCTT. Translation gives CASSLSLSSPLHL.

This clone was observed a handful of times. The CDR3 nucleotides read TGTGCCTATCGACAGAACACTGAAGCTTTCTTT. This gives the protein CAYRQNTEAFF. This sequence joins TRBV30 and TRBJ1-1; D gene uncertain. The CDR3 totals 11 residues. V lost 7 bases to trimming and J lost 1 base, with 7 bases between them. From germline, CDR1 is GTSNPN and CDR2 SVGIG (reference sequence). The full variable domain, with the rest looked up from reference TRBV30 and TRBJ1-1, is SQTIHQWPATLVQPVGSPLSLECTVEGTSNPNLYWYRQAAGRGLQLLFYSVGIGQISSEVPQNLSASRPQDRQFILSSKKLLLSDSGFYLCAYRQNTEAFFGQGTRLTVV.

The V gene is TRBV12-5, the J gene TRBJ1-4; D gene uncertain. V dropped 0 bases and J dropped 7 bases, with 15 bases sitting between them. The V gene's germline CDR1 is LGHNT and CDR2 FRNRAP. The CDR3 extends over 16 amino acids. The CDR3 DNA follows: TGTGCTAGTGGTTTGGTCCGGCCGAAAGGTGGTGAAAAACTGTTTTTT. This encodes CASGLVRPKGGEKLFF.

CDR3 nucleotide sequence: TGCGCCAGCAGCCAAGATTGGGGGGCCAACGTCCTGACTTTC. This translates into CASSQDWGANVLTF. The chain joins TRBV4-3 to TRBJ2-6; D is ambiguous. Germline V CDR1 and CDR2: LGHNA, YSLEER. The CDR3 sequence is 14 residues long. Trimming shortened V by 0 bases and J by 4 bases, and 4 bases separated the two germline ends.

The sample holds a few counts of this clone. The V and J genes are TRBV5-5 and TRBJ1-2; D ambiguous. The V and J ends lost 2 bases and 4 bases respectively, with 12 bases between them. The CDR3 is 14 amino acids. Germline-derived CDR1 and CDR2 are SGHKS and YYEKEE (reference sequence). CDR3 region: CASSLVGSSYGYTF. In nucleotides, the CDR3 is TGTGCCAGCAGCTTAGTGGGCTCCAGCTATGGCTACACCTTC.

With respect to this clone: At one boundary the junction diverges from the germline segment, which might be a read error. The V and J genes are TRBV25-1 and TRBJ1-2; D is uncertain. The V gene's germline CDR1 is MGHDK and CDR2 SYGVNS. CDR3 length: 10 residues. The CDR3 DNA is TGTGCCAGCAGTGAAAAATACTTGTTCTTC. The encoded protein is CASSEKYLFF.

The chain joins TRBV16 to TRBJ1-5; no reliable D call. V was cut by 8 bases and J by 8 bases, with 13 bases left in between. Germline CDR1 is KGHSY and CDR2 is FQNENV. The CDR3 covers 12 residues. The CDR3 sequence is CASGISSEPQHF. The CDR3 DNA reads as TGTGCCAGCGGCATCAGTAGCGAGCCCCAGCATTTT.